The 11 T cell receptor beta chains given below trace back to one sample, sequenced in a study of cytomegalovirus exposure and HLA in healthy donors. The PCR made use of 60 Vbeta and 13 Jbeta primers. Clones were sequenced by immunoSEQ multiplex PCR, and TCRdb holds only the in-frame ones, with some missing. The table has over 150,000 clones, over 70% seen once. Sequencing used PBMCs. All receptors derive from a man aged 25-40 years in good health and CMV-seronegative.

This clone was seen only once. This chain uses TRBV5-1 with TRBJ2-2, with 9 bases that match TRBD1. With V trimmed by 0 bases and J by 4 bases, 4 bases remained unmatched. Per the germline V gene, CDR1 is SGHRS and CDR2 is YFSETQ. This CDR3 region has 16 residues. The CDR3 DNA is TGCGCCAGCAGCTTGGAGGGACAGGGTTTCACCGGGGAGCTGTTTTTT. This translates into CASSLEGQGFTGELFF.

CDR3 in DNA: TGCGCCAGCAGCCCGGGACAAACAATACTGAACACTGAAGCTTTCTTT. Protein: CASSPGQTILNTEAFF. The gene calls are TRBV4-1 and TRBJ1-1; D may be TRBD1 (6 bases). Trimming removed 4 bases from V and 0 bases from J, with 15 bases in between. The CDR3 is made up of 16 amino acids. Germline V gene lookup returns CDR1 MGHRA and CDR2 YSYEKL.

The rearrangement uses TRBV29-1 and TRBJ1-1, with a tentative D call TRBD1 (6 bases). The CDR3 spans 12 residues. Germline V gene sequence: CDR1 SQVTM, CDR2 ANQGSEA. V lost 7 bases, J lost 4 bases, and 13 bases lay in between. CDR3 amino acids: CSGRGGATEAFF. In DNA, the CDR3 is TGCAGCGGGAGAGGGGGGGCCACTGAAGCTTTCTTT.

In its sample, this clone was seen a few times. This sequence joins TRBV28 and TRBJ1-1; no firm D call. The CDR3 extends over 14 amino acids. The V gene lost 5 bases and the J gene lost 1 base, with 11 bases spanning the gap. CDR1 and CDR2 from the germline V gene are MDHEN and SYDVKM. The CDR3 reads CASSPPGRNTEAFF. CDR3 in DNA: TGTGCCAGCAGTCCCCCCGGTAGGAACACTGAAGCTTTCTTT.

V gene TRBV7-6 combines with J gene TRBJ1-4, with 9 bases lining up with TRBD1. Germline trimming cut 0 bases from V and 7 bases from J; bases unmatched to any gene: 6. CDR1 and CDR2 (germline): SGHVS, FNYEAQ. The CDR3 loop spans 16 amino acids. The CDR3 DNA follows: TGTGCCAGCAGCTTAGCATTCGGGACAGGGAGTGAAAAACTGTTTTTT. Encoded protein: CASSLAFGTGSEKLFF.

DNA of the CDR3: TGCGCCAGCAGCCGGGGGACTGACGCCTCCTACAATGAGCAGTTCTTC. Amino acids: CASSRGTDASYNEQFF. V usage is TRBV5-1 and J usage is TRBJ2-1, with TRBD2 as a possible D gene (6 bases). Germline CDR1 SGHRS, CDR2 YFSETQ. CDR3 length: 16 residues. Trimming removed 4 bases from V and 0 bases from J, with 14 bases in between. Using reference TRBV5-1 and TRBJ2-1 for the parts outside the CDR3, the full variable domain is KAGVTQTPRYLIKTRGQQVTLSCSPISGHRSVSWYQQTPGQGLQFLFEYFSETQRNKGNFPGRFSGRQFSNSRSEMNVSTLELGDSALYLCASSRGTDASYNEQFFGPGTRLTVL.

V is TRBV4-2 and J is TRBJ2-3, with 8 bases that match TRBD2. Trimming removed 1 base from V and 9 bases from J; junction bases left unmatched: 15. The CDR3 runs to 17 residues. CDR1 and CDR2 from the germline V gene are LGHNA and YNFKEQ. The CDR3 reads CASSQGASSGSVTTQYF. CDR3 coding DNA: TGTGCCAGCAGCCAAGGTGCGTCTAGCGGGTCCGTGACGACGCAGTATTTT.

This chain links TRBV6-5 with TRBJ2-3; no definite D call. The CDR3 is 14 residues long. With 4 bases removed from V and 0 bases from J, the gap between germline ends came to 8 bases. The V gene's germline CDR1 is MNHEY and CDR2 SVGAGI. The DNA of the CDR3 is TGTGCCAGCAGTTTCTATCCAAGCACAGATACGCAGTATTTT. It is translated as CASSFYPSTDTQYF.

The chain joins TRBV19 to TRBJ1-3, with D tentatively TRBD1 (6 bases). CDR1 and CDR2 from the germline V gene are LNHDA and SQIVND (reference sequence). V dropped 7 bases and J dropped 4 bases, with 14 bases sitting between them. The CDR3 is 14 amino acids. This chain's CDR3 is CASTPTGNGNTIYF. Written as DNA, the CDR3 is TGTGCCAGTACCCCAACAGGGAACGGAAACACCATATATTTT.

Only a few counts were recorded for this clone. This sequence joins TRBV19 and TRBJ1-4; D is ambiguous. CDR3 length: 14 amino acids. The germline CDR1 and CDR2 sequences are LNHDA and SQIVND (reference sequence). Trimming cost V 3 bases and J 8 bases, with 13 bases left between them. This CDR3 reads CASSMGAGREKLFF. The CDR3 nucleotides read TGTGCCAGTAGTATGGGCGCCGGTAGGGAAAAACTGTTTTTT.

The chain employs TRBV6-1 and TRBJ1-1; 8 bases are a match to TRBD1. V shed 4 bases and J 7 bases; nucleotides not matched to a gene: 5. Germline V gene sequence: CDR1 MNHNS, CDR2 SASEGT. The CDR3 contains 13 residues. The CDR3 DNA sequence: TGTGCCAGCAGTGGGTACAGGGGGTTTGAAGCTTTCTTT. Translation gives CASSGYRGFEAFF.